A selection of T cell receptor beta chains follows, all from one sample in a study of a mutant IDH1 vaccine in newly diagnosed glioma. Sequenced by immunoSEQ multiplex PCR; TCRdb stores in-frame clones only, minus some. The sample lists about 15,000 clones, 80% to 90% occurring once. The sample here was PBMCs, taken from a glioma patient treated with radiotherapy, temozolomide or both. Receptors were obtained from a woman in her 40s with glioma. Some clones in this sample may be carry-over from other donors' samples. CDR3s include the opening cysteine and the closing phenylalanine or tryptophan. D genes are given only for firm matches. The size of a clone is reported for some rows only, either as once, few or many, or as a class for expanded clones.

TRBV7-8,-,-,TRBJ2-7,TGTGCCAGCAGCTTATCGGCAGGGTTGGACGAGCAGTACTTC,CASSLSAGLDEQYF
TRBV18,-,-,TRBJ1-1,TGTGCCAGCTCACCCGACGGACGGGAAGCTTTCTTT,CASSPDGREAFF
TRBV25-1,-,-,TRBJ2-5,TGTGCCAGCAGTGTATCAGCAAAAGAGACCCAGTACTTC,CASSVSAKETQYF
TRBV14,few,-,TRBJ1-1,TGTGCCAGCAGCCAAGTGGCAGTTCATGAAGCTTTCTTT,CASSQVAVHEAFF
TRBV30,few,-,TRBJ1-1,TGTGCCTGGAAGGGGTCGAACACTGAAGCTTTCTTT,CAWKGSNTEAFF
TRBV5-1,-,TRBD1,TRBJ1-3,TGCGCCAGCAGCGTCACTCCTCCGGGACAGGGGGCTGGAAACACCATATATTTT,CASSVTPPGQGAGNTIYF
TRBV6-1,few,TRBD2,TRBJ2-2,TGTGCCAGCAGTGAAGGGGCGGGAGGGCCGGGCACCGGGGAGCTGTTTTTT,CASSEGAGGPGTGELFF
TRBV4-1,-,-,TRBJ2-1,TGCGCCAGCAGCCAATTCGCGGAGGGTAGCCAGTACAATGAGCAGTTCTTC,CASSQFAEGSQYNEQFF
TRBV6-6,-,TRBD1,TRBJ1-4,TGTGCCAGCTCGGACAGGGAGATTGAAAAACTGTTTTTT,CASSDREIEKLFF
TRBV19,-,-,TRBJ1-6,TGTGCCAGTACCCCGGACAGTAATAATTCACCCCTCCACTTT,CASTPDSNNSPLHF
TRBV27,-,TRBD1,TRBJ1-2,TGTGCCAGCAGCGATGGACAGGGGGGAGGAGGCTACACCTTC,CASSDGQGGGGYTF
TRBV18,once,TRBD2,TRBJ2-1,TGTGCCAGCTCACCAGGAGGGACTAGCGGATTATACAATGAGCAGTTCTTC,CASSPGGTSGLYNEQFF
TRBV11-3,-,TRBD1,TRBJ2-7,TGTGCCAGCAGGCGACAGGGGAACTACGAGCAGTACTTC,CASRRQGNYEQYF
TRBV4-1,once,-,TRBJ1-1,TGCGCCAGCAGCCATCCGGAGGTTTGGACTGAAGCTTTCTTT,CASSHPEVWTEAFF
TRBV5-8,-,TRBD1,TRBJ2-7,TGTGCCAGCAGCTTGAGCGGCAGGGGGTCCTACGAGCAGTACTTC,CASSLSGRGSYEQYF
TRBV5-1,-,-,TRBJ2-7,TGCGCCAGCAGCTTTTCCTACGAGCAGTACTTC,CASSFSYEQYF
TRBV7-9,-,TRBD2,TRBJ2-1,TGTGCCAGCAGCCAGCGGGGTCTTTACAATGAGCAGTTCTTC,CASSQRGLYNEQFF